These 16 T cell receptor beta chains were sequenced from one sample in a study of OX40 agonist ivuxolimab in advanced cancers. Measured with immunoSEQ multiplex PCR; TCRdb has only the in-frame clones, and not every one. The sample has roughly 63,000 clones, about 88% seen once. Material: CD4+ or CD8+ T cells sorted from blood, obtained in a trial of the OX40 agonist ivuxolimab. These receptors were taken from an adult with an advanced solid tumor such as melanoma, head and neck, liver or kidney cancer.

The chain recombines TRBV2 with TRBJ2-7, with TRBD1 identical over 9 bases. This CDR3 contains 15 residues. V gave up 5 bases and J gave up 2 bases; unmatched junction bases: 7. Germline V gene data show CDR1 as SNHLY and CDR2 as FYNNEI. The CDR3 DNA reads as TGTGCCAGCAGTAAAGGGACAGGGTCGCCCTACGAGCAGTACGTC. Amino acid sequence: CASSKGTGSPYEQYV.

The V gene is TRBV4-1, the J gene TRBJ1-3; 7 bases are a match to TRBD1. The CDR3 loop spans 15 amino acids. The V and J ends lost 1 base and 6 bases, in that order; junction bases with no gene match: 6. Germline lookup yields CDR1 MGHRA and CDR2 YSYEKL. The CDR3 DNA sequence: TGCGCCAGCAGCCAAGGGATACAGGGGAAAAACACCATATATTTT. Translation gives CASSQGIQGKNTIYF.

The rearrangement links TRBV7-9 to TRBJ2-2; D could derive from TRBD1 or TRBD2 (5 bases each). Trimming removed 5 bases at V and 7 bases at J, with 17 bases between. Germline-derived CDR1 and CDR2 are SEHNR and FQNEAQ (reference sequence). CDR3 length equals 15 residues. The CDR3 is CASSLRDLRGGELFF. The CDR3 DNA sequence: TGTGCCAGCAGCCTACGGGACCTTCGGGGCGGGGAGCTGTTTTTT.

This clone was counted a single time. The genes are TRBV13 and TRBJ2-7; 7 positions match TRBD1. CDR3 length: 15 amino acids. Trimming removed 4 bases from V and 1 base from J; junction bases left unmatched: 7. CDR1 and CDR2 (germline): PRHDT, FYEKMQ (reference sequence). In nucleotides, the CDR3 is TGTGCCAGCAGCTCCCGACAGGGAGAATCCTACGAGCAGTACTTC. This sequence encodes CASSSRQGESYEQYF.

The chain couples TRBV2 to TRBJ2-7, with 7 bases that match TRBD1. The V segment lost 2 bases and the J segment 5 bases; nucleotides outside the gene matches: 9. The CDR3 spans 15 residues. In germline, CDR1 is SNHLY, CDR2 FYNNEI. CDR3 loop: CASSERMDRFNEQYF. For the CDR3, the DNA is TGTGCCAGCAGTGAACGGATGGACAGGTTCAACGAGCAGTACTTC. The variable domain in full, completed from reference TRBV2 and TRBJ2-7, reads EPEVTQTPSHQVTQMGQEVILRCVPISNHLYFYWYRQILGQKVEFLVSFYNNEISEKSEIFDDQFSVERPDGSNFTLKIRSTKLEDSAMYFCASSERMDRFNEQYFGPGTRLTVT.

This sequence joins TRBV27 and TRBJ1-1; maybe TRBD1 (6 bases). The CDR3 totals 14 residues. Trimming left V 3 bases short and J 1 base short, with 9 bases between. Germline CDR1 is MNHEY and CDR2 is SMNVEV (reference sequence). The CDR3 is CASSFHRANTEAFF. The CDR3 region has the DNA TGTGCCAGCAGTTTTCACAGGGCGAACACTGAAGCTTTCTTT.

The chain uses TRBV25-1 and TRBJ2-2, with D maybe TRBD2 (5 bases). The germline V and J ends were trimmed by 1 base and 11 bases, with 11 bases remaining between them. The CDR3 is 13 residues long. Germline CDR1 and CDR2: MGHDK and SYGVNS. The CDR3 region is CASSEWPSQELFF. The DNA for the CDR3 is TGTGCCAGCAGTGAATGGCCTAGCCAAGAGCTGTTTTTT.

V is TRBV10-3 and J is TRBJ2-7, with a tentative D call TRBD1 (6 bases). Germline-derived CDR1 and CDR2 are ENHRY and SYGVKD. CDR3 length: 13 amino acids. Trimming pared 6 bases from V and 6 bases from J, leaving 15 bases between. CDR3 sequence: CAIRTPQGGEQYF. CDR3 coding DNA: TGTGCCATCAGGACCCCACAGGGTGGCGAGCAGTACTTC.

The chain carries TRBV6-1 and TRBJ1-1; D is uncertain. Between the trimmed V and J ends, which lost 4 bases and 0 bases, there was a span of 9 bases. CDR3 length: 14 amino acids. The germline CDR1 and CDR2 sequences are MNHNS and SASEGT. The CDR3 loop reads CASSAARVNTEAFF. CDR3 in DNA: TGTGCCAGCAGTGCAGCAAGGGTGAACACTGAAGCTTTCTTT.

The chain uses TRBV21-1 and TRBJ2-1; the table's D call, TRBD2, has no DNA check behind it. TRBV21-1 is shown as a pseudogene. The length of the CDR3 is 15 residues. CDR3 sequence: CASSARLASYNEQFF. CDR3 coding DNA: TGTGCCAGCAGCGCGCGACTAGCTTCCTACAATGAGCAGTTCTTC.

The chain joins TRBV27 to TRBJ2-1; 9 bases agree with TRBD2. The V segment lost 6 bases and the J segment 3 bases; nucleotides outside the gene matches: 6. Germline loops: CDR1 MNHEY, CDR2 SMNVEV (reference sequence). CDR3 length equals 15 residues. The CDR3 reads CASSWETSGYNEQFF. The CDR3 DNA reads as TGTGCCAGCAGCTGGGAGACTAGCGGCTACAATGAGCAGTTCTTC.

The chain joins TRBV12-5 to TRBJ1-5; weak D call: TRBD1 (6 bases). The V and J ends lost 7 bases and 4 bases respectively, with 8 bases between them. The CDR3 has 12 residues. Germline V gene sequence: CDR1 LGHNT, CDR2 FRNRAP. CDR3 DNA sequence: TGTGCTAGTGCCCAGGGGAATCAGCCCCAGCATTTT. Translation: CASAQGNQPQHF.

The J gene is TRBJ1-2, the V gene TRBV13; weak D call: TRBD1 (5 bases). Germline values: CDR1 PRHDT, CDR2 FYEKMQ (reference sequence). The V end lost 5 bases, the J end lost 3 bases, and 10 bases lay between the germline ends. The CDR3 contains 13 residues. CDR3 bases: TGTGCCAGCAGCGGAGGGACGGACTATGGCTACACCTTC. This gives the protein CASSGGTDYGYTF.

V is TRBV5-4 and J is TRBJ2-1; D possibly corresponds to TRBD1 (6 bases). Germline CDR1 and CDR2: SGHNT and YYREEE (reference sequence). The CDR3 is 12 residues long. V was trimmed by 8 bases and J by 15 bases, leaving 21 bases between them. CDR3 region: CASPGVGPERFF. CDR3 nucleotide sequence: TGTGCCAGTCCAGGGGTAGGGCCCGAGAGGTTCTTC.

This clone is termed medium-sized. V and J are TRBV18 and TRBJ2-1; TRBD2 agrees at 7 bases. Per the germline V gene, CDR1 is KGHSH and CDR2 is LQKENI. The CDR3 extends over 17 amino acids. The V segment lost 3 bases and the J segment 5 bases; nucleotides outside the gene matches: 13. The CDR3 DNA follows: TGTGCCAGCTCACCCCCTCCAACTAGCGCGGGGGACAATGAGCAGTTCTTC. Protein product: CASSPPPTSAGDNEQFF.

The gene calls are TRBV6-1 and TRBJ2-1; no clear D gene. V lost 1 base and J 10 bases, leaving 20 bases between the germline ends. The CDR3 length is 16 residues. CDR1 is MNHNS, CDR2 SASEGT, per germline. CDR3 sequence reads: CASSEGSSLNGWEQFF. The CDR3 region has the DNA TGTGCCAGCAGTGAAGGGAGTAGCCTGAATGGTTGGGAGCAGTTCTTC.